This T cell receptor beta chain is drawn from a study of CD8 T cells in ankylosing spondylitis. A quantitative 5'-RACE method, one with molecular barcodes, was used to make TCR beta libraries. One entry per CDR3 protein, called by TCRdb with MiXCR from the 5' RACE reads. The table lists roughly 440,000 distinct CDR3 sequences, roughly 18% of them singletons. The CDR3 runs 14 residues. Between the trimmed V and J ends, which lost 4 bases and 2 bases, there was a span of 12 bases. Germline V gene data show CDR1 as LGHDT and CDR2 as YNNKEL (reference sequence). General observations from the study: According to the report, clones linked to the disease were significantly enriched in matched synovial fluid samples taken from ankylosing spondylitis patients. Some motif variants were previously reported in reactive arthritis synovial fluid and blood. What appeared characteristic of ankylosing spondylitis blood was a TCR beta motif of eight or nine highly homologous variants.

This clonotype was observed a handful of times. Its target is not known. Sequenced: blood, either unsorted or a sorted T cell fraction (not recorded which). This clonotype originated in a male donor with ankylosing spondylitis. This sequence joins TRBV3-1 and TRBJ2-7; perhaps TRBD1 as D (6 bases). CDR3 residues: CASSLFSGAYEQYF. DNA of the CDR3: TGTGCCAGCAGCCTTTTCTCAGGGGCCTACGAGCAGTACTTC.